Presented here are 18 T cell receptor beta chains from one specimen sequenced in a study of blood T cell repertoires in COVID-19. Sequenced by immunoSEQ multiplex PCR; TCRdb stores in-frame clones only, minus some. The data contain 380,000 or so clones, around 84% of them seen just once; the ten biggest clones take up around 1.1%. The source material was peripheral blood. Receptor source: a human donor with acute or convalescent COVID-19. The donor label of this sample is uncertain.

The chain joins TRBV30 to TRBJ1-1, with D perhaps TRBD1 (6 bases). Germline CDR1 GTSNPN, CDR2 SVGIG (reference sequence). The V end lost 1 base, the J end lost 5 bases, and 14 bases lay between the germline ends. The CDR3 spans 14 residues. CDR3 nucleotides: TGTGCCTGGAGTGCGGACAGAAGAACTACTGAAGCTTTCTTT. As protein: CAWSADRRTTEAFF.

This chain uses TRBV19 with TRBJ2-4; D is possibly TRBD1 (5 bases). The germline V gene encodes CDR1 LNHDA and CDR2 SQIVND (reference sequence). V lost 6 bases and J lost 2, with 14 bases in between. The CDR3 extends over 15 amino acids. The CDR3 coding sequence is TGTGCCAGTAGACCAACAGGTTTATCCAAAAACATTCAGTACTTC. Translation: CASRPTGLSKNIQYF. The entire variable domain, with the rest obtained from reference TRBV19 and TRBJ2-4, is as follows: DGGITQSPKYLFRKEGQNVTLSCEQNLNHDAMYWYRQDPGQGLRLIYYSQIVNDFQKGDIAEGYSVSREKKESFPLTVTSAQKNPTAFYLCASRPTGLSKNIQYFGAGTRLSVL.

This CDR3 reads CASSTTGTIQETQYF. The DNA for the CDR3 is TGTGCCAGCTCCACGACAGGAACTATCCAAGAGACCCAGTACTTC. The V and J genes are TRBV5-5 and TRBJ2-5, with TRBD1 as a possible D gene (6 bases). Trimming stripped 7 bases from V and 1 base from J, with 17 bases between. Germline V lookup: CDR1 SGHKS, CDR2 YYEKEE (reference sequence). The CDR3 runs to 15 residues.

The chain couples TRBV6-2 or TRBV6-3 to TRBJ1-4; D is unclear. V shed 2 bases and J shed 8 bases, with 9 bases lying between them. The CDR3 totals 13 residues. CDR1 MNHEY and CDR2 SVGEGT come from the germline V gene. CDR3 nucleotides: TGTGCCAGCAGTTACAGGCTAGAAGAAAAACTGTTTTTT. Its translation: CASSYRLEEKLFF.

The chain recombines TRBV7-9 with TRBJ2-1; possible D gene TRBD2, 6 bases. V was cut by 2 bases and J by 4 bases, with 9 bases left in between. CDR1 is SEHNR and CDR2 is FQNEAQ in the germline V gene (reference sequence). The length of the CDR3 is 14 residues. For the CDR3, the DNA is TGTGCCAGCAGCTTAAGGGACTCGTACAATGAGCAGTTCTTC. It encodes CASSLRDSYNEQFF.

J is TRBJ1-5 and V is TRBV19; perhaps TRBD1 as D (6 bases). The ends were cut back, 8 bases at V and 6 bases at J, with 17 bases in the middle. The CDR3 contains 14 residues. Germline values: CDR1 LNHDA, CDR2 SQIVND (reference sequence). The DNA for the CDR3 is TGTGCCAGTGCCGCGGGGGGCCCGGGTCAGCCCCAGCATTTT. It yields the protein CASAAGGPGQPQHF.

This clone has only a few counts. V and J are TRBV5-4 and TRBJ2-7; TRBD2 is a possible D gene (7 bases). The V end was cut by 1 base, the J end by 5 bases, with 10 bases between. The CDR3 has 13 residues. CDR1 and CDR2 from the germline V gene are SGHNT and YYREEE (reference sequence). CDR3 nucleotides: TGTGCCAGCAGCTTGACAGGGACTAACGAGCAGTACTTC. The encoded protein is CASSLTGTNEQYF.

This clone was observed a few times. The rearrangement uses TRBV12-3 or TRBV12-4 and TRBJ1-5; D is ambiguous. Trimming shortened V by 2 bases and J by 4 bases, and 6 bases separated the two germline ends. The CDR3 length is 13 residues. The CDR3 here is CASSLNRNQPQHF. The CDR3 nucleotides read TGTGCCAGCAGTTTAAACAGAAATCAGCCCCAGCATTTT.

This clone was found a few times. J is TRBJ1-2 and V is TRBV5-6; 11 nucleotides line up with TRBD1. V lost 4 bases and J lost 8; bases outside the gene matches: 10. Germline lookup yields CDR1 SGHDT and CDR2 YYEEEE. The CDR3 is 15 amino acids. The CDR3 loop reads CASSTTGQGALGYTF. The CDR3 coding sequence is TGTGCCAGCAGCACTACCGGACAGGGGGCGCTAGGCTACACCTTC.

CDR3 sequence: CASSRGAYGYTF. The CDR3, as DNA: TGTGCCAGTAGTCGGGGGGCCTATGGCTACACCTTC. This sequence joins TRBV19 and TRBJ1-2, with D tentatively TRBD1 (6 bases). CDR1 LNHDA and CDR2 SQIVND come from the germline V gene (reference sequence). Trimming removed 5 bases at V and 4 bases at J, with 8 bases between. The CDR3 length is 12 residues.

This rearrangement joins TRBV3-1 (or the pseudogene TRBV3-2) to TRBJ1-4, with D possibly matching TRBD1 (6 bases). The CDR3 is 15 amino acids. The V end was cut by 8 bases, the J end by 4 bases, with 17 bases between. From germline, CDR1 is LGHDT and CDR2 YNNKEL (reference sequence). This chain's CDR3 is CASSGQHVGNEKLFF. CDR3 DNA: TGTGCCAGCTCAGGACAGCATGTTGGTAATGAAAAACTGTTTTTT.

The rearrangement uses TRBV30 and TRBJ2-6; 9 nucleotides line up with TRBD2. The CDR3 is 14 residues long. Unmatched junction bases numbered 1, after V lost 5 bases and J lost 2 bases. CDR1 and CDR2 (germline): GTSNPN, SVGIG (reference sequence). The CDR3 bases are TGTGCCTGGGGACTAGCGACTGGGGCCAACGTCCTGACTTTC. Amino acids: CAWGLATGANVLTF.

The V call is TRBV11-2, the J call TRBJ2-5; 11 positions agree with TRBD2. Germline assignment: CDR1 SGHAT and CDR2 FQNNGV. This CDR3 comprises 19 residues. The trim removed 1 base at V and 5 bases at J, leaving 15 bases unmatched. The CDR3 loop reads CASSLVYRSSGGAGETQYF. Here the CDR3 DNA reads TGTGCCAGCAGCTTAGTTTATCGTAGTAGCGGGGGGGCCGGTGAGACCCAGTACTTC. The whole variable domain, remainder taken from reference TRBV11-2 and TRBJ2-5, is EAGVAQSPRYKIIEKRQSVAFWCNPISGHATLYWYQQILGQGPKLLIQFQNNGVVDDSQLPKDRFSAERLKGVDSTLKIQPAKLEDSAVYLCASSLVYRSSGGAGETQYFGPGTRLLVL.

The chain links TRBV4-2 to TRBJ2-3; weak D call: TRBD1 (6 bases). This CDR3 is 13 amino acids long. V shed 4 bases and J shed 2 bases, with 7 bases lying between them. Germline CDR1 is LGHNA and CDR2 is YNFKEQ. CDR3 residues: CASSRQVTDTQYF. The CDR3 bases are TGTGCCAGCAGCCGACAGGTCACAGATACGCAGTATTTT.

The chain employs TRBV6-5 and TRBJ1-4; D remains ambiguous. Trimming removed 5 bases from V and 5 bases from J, with 15 bases in between. Germline loops: CDR1 MNHEY, CDR2 SVGAGI. This CDR3 comprises 15 residues. The CDR3: CASSTLQRRNEKLFF. DNA for the CDR3: TGTGCCAGCAGTACCTTACAGAGGAGGAATGAAAAACTGTTTTTT.

The V and J genes are TRBV5-1 and TRBJ1-2, with 9 positions matching TRBD1. The germline gives CDR1 SGHRS, CDR2 YFSETQ. Trimming cost V 3 bases and J 8 bases; bases outside gene matches: 5. This CDR3 region has 13 residues. CDR3 sequence: CASSSTGGPGYTF. DNA of the CDR3: TGCGCCAGCAGCTCAACAGGGGGCCCAGGCTACACCTTC.

The chain links TRBV6-5 to TRBJ1-6; TRBD1 agrees at 8 bases. V dropped 7 bases and J dropped 5; count of bases not matched to a gene: 4. The CDR3 runs 14 residues. Germline CDR1 MNHEY, CDR2 SVGAGI. CDR3 bases: TGTGCCAGCACGACAGGGGCGAATAATTCACCCCTCCACTTT. Its protein product is CASTTGANNSPLHF.

V and J are TRBV6-6 and TRBJ1-2, with TRBD1 as a possible D gene (5 bases). Germline values: CDR1 MNHNY, CDR2 SVGAGI (reference sequence). The V gene lost 5 bases and the J gene lost 1 base, with 11 bases spanning the gap. The CDR3 length is 14 residues. The CDR3 DNA reads TGTGCCAGCAGTGCGGGACGCAATAACTATGGCTACACCTTC. It is translated as CASSAGRNNYGYTF.